This T cell receptor beta chain was identified during a study of CD8 T cells in ankylosing spondylitis. This clonotype has at least ten counts. The antigen is unknown. TCRdb redid the calling of the 5' RACE reads with MiXCR, one entry per CDR3 protein. The table shows roughly 42,000 distinct CDR3 sequences, with about 2.5% occurring only once. Findings and limits, study-wide: Disease-linked clones bore a CD8+ phenotype and were relatively rare in peripheral blood. It was reported that disease-linked clones were significantly enriched in matched ankylosing spondylitis synovial fluid. Ankylosing spondylitis blood seemed to carry a telltale TCR beta motif made of under 10 highly homologous variants.

The sample taken for sequencing was blood, either unsorted or a sorted T cell fraction (not recorded which). The origin of this receptor is a male donor with ankylosing spondylitis or in good health (not recorded which).

DNA of the CDR3: TGTGCCAGCAGCGTAAGGGGGGACAGGGACGCTTACGAGCAGTACTTC. Protein: CASSVRGDRDAYEQYF. The genes are TRBV9 and TRBJ2-7, with 9 bases lining up with TRBD1. Germline loops: CDR1 SGDLS, CDR2 YYNGEE. V shed 1 base, J shed 4 bases, and the junction held 9 bases outside the gene matches. The CDR3 is made up of 16 amino acids.